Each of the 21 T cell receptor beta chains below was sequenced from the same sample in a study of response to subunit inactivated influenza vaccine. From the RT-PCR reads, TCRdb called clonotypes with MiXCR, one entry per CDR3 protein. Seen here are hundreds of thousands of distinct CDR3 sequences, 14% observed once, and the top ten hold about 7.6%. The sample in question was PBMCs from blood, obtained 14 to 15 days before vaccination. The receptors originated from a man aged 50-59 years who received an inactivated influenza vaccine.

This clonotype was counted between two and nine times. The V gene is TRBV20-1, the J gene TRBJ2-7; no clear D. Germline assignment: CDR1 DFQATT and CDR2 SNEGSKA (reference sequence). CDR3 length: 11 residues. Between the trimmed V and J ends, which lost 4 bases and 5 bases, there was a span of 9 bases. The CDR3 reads CSAIEQHEQYF. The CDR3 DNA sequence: TGCAGTGCTATTGAGCAACACGAGCAGTACTTC.

DNA of the CDR3: TGTGCCAGCAGCTCACCCCGGGACAACGCTGAAGCTTTCTTT. It encodes CASSSPRDNAEAFF. V and J are TRBV7-2 and TRBJ1-1, with D maybe TRBD1 (6 bases). Trimming shortened V by 4 bases and J by 6 bases, and 15 bases separated the two germline ends. This CDR3 comprises 14 residues. Germline V CDR1 and CDR2: SGHTA, FQGNSA.

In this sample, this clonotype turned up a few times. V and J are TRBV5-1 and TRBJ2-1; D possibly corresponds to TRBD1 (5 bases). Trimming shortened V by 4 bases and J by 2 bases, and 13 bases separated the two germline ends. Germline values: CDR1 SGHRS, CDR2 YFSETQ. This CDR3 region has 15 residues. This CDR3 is CASSLQGVTYNEQFF. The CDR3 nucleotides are TGCGCCAGCAGCCTTCAGGGTGTTACCTACAATGAGCAGTTCTTC.

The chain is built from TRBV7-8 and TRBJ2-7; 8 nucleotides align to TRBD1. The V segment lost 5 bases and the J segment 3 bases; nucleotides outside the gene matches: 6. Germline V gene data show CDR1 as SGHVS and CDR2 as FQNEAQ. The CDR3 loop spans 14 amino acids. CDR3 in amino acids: CASSERTGNYEQYF. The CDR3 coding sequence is TGTGCCAGCAGCGAGCGGACAGGGAACTACGAGCAGTACTTC.

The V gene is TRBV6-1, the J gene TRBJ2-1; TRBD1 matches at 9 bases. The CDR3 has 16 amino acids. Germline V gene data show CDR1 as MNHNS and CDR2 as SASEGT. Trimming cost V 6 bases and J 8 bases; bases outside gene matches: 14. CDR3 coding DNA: TGTGCCAGCAGGTCCGGGACAGGGTCTTATAGCCATGAGCAGTTCTTC. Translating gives CASRSGTGSYSHEQFF.

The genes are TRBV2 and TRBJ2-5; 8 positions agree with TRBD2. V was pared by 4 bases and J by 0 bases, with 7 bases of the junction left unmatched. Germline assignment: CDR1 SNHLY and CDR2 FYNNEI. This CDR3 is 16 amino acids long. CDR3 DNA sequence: TGTGCCAGCAGTGCAGGGCGGGGGGCACACCAAGAGACCCAGTACTTC. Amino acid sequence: CASSAGRGAHQETQYF.

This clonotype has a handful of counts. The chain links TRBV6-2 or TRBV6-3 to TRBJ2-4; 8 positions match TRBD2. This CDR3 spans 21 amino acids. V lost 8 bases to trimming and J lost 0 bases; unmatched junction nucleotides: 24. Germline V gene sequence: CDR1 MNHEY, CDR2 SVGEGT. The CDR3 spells CASPSLLTQRGYTLAKNIQYF. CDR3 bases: TGTGCCAGCCCGTCCTTACTTACCCAGCGGGGGTACACGTTAGCCAAAAACATTCAGTACTTC.

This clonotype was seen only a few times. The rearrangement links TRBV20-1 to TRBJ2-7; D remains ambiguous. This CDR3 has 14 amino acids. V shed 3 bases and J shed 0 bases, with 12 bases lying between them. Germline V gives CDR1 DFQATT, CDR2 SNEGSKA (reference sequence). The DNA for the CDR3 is TGCAGTGCTAGTACCCGGGCTTTCTCCTACGAGCAGTACTTC. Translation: CSASTRAFSYEQYF.

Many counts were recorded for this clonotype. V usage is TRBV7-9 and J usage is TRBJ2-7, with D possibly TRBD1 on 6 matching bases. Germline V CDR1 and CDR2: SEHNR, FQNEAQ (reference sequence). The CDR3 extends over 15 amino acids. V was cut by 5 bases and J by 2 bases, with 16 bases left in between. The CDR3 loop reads CASSPEEGHPYEQYF. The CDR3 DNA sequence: TGTGCCAGCAGCCCCGAAGAGGGACACCCCTACGAGCAGTACTTC.

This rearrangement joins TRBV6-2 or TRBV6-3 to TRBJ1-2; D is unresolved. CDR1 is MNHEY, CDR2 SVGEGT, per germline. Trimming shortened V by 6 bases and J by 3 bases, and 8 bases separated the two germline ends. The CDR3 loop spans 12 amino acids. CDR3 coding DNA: TGTGCCAGCAGAGGGAACGACTATGGCTACACCTTC. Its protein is CASRGNDYGYTF.

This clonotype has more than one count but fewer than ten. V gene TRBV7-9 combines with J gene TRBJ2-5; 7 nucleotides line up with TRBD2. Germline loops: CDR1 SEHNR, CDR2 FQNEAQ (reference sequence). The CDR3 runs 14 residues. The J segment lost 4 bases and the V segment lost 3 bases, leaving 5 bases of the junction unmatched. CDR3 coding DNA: TGTGCCAGCAGCTTCGGCGGGAGACGAGAGACCCAGTACTTC. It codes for CASSFGGRRETQYF.

The DNA for the CDR3 is TGTGCCAGCTCCCACAACAGGGGCGCAGCTGGGGCCAACGTCCTGACTTTC. Amino acids: CASSHNRGAAGANVLTF. The rearrangement uses TRBV18 and TRBJ2-6; 7 nucleotides align to TRBD1. This CDR3 is built from 17 residues. CDR1 KGHSH and CDR2 LQKENI come from the germline V gene. After removal of 6 bases from V and 2 bases from J, the junction contained 10 bases not matched to a gene.

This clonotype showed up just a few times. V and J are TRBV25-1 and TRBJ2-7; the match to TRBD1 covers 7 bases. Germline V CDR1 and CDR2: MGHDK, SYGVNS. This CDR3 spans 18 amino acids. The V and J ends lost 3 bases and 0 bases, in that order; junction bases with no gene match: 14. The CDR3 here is CASSDKTRQGPPSYEQYF. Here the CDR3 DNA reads TGTGCCAGCAGTGATAAAACGCGACAGGGTCCTCCCTCCTACGAGCAGTACTTC.

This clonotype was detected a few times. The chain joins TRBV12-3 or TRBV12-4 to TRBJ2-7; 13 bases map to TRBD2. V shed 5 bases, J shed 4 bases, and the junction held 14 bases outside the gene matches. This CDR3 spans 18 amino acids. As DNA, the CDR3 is TGTGCCAGCAGTGCCGGGACTAGCGGGACCAGCCCCATTTACGAGCAGTACTTC. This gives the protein CASSAGTSGTSPIYEQYF.

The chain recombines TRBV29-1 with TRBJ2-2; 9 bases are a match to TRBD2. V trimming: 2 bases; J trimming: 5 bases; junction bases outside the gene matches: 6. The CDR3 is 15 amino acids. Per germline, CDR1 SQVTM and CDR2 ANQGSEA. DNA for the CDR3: TGCAGCGTTGAACCCGCGGGAGGGCGAACCGGGGAGCTGTTTTTT. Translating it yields CSVEPAGGRTGELFF.

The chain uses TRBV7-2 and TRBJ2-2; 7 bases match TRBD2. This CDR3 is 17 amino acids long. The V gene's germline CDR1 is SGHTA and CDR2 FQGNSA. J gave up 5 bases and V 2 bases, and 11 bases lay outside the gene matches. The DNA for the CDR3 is TGTGCCAGCAGCTTATTGGTGGCCGGGGGGAGGACCGGGGAGCTGTTTTTT. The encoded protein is CASSLLVAGGRTGELFF.

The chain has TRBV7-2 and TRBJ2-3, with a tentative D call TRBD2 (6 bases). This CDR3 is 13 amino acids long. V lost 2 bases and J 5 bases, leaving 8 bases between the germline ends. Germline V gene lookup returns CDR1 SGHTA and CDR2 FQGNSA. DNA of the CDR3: TGTGCCAGCAGCTTACGGACTAAAGATACGCAGTATTTT. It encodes CASSLRTKDTQYF.

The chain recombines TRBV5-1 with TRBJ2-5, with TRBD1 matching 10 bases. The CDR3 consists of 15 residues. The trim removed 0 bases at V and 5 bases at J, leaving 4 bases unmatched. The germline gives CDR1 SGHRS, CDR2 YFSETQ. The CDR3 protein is CASSLDGTGEETQYF. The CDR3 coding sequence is TGCGCCAGCAGCTTGGATGGGACAGGGGAGGAGACCCAGTACTTC.

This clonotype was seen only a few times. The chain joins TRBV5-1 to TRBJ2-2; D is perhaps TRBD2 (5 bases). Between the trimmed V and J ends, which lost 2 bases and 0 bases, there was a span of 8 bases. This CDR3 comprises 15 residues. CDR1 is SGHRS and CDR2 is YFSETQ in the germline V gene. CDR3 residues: CASSLAEPNTGELFF. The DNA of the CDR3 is TGCGCCAGCAGCTTAGCGGAGCCGAACACCGGGGAGCTGTTTTTT. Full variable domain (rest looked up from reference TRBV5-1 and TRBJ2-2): KAGVTQTPRYLIKTRGQQVTLSCSPISGHRSVSWYQQTPGQGLQFLFEYFSETQRNKGNFPGRFSGRQFSNSRSEMNVSTLELGDSALYLCASSLAEPNTGELFFGEGSRLTVL.

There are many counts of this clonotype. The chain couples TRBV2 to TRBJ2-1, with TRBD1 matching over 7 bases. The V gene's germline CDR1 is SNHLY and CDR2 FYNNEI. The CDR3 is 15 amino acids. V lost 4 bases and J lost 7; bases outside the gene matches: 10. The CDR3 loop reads CASSVFEGAGNEQFF. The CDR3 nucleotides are TGTGCCAGCAGTGTTTTTGAGGGGGCCGGGAATGAGCAGTTCTTC.

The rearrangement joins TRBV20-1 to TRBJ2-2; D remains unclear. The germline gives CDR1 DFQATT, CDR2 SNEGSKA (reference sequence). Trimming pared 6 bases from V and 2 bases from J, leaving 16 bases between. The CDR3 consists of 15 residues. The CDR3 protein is CSAPNRRTNTGELFF. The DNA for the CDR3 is TGCAGTGCCCCAAACCGACGAACTAACACCGGGGAGCTGTTTTTT.